The clone carrying this T cell receptor (beta chain) was recorded only once. This sample was taken from a study of shared T cell receptors in the human thymus. Profiling relied on immunoSEQ multiplex PCR, and the TCRdb table lists in-frame clones only, not all of them. Among about 660,000 clones listed, about 87% were seen once. Germline lookup yields CDR1 MNHEY and CDR2 SVGAGI. The CDR3 contains 14 residues. V was shortened by 6 bases and J by 7 bases, with 13 bases between the two germline ends. These data were also reused for a study on human thymus T cells. From that second work: Thymus pieces cut out during corrective heart surgery were the tissue that was used. Unrelated individuals reportedly shared highly overlapping thymic TCR repertoires.

Material: thymocytes. The chain joins TRBV6-5 to TRBJ1-6; D uncertain. The receptor was isolated from a boy in the first two years of life with a congenital heart defect. The CDR3 protein is CASSLDGLNSPLHF. DNA of the CDR3: TGTGCCAGCAGCCTAGACGGGTTAAATTCACCCCTCCACTTT.